This T cell receptor beta chain was sequenced in a study of blood T cell repertoires in COVID-19. Study information: Acute-phase and convalescent COVID-19 samples originated in the United States, Italy and Spain.

CDR3 size: 13 residues. The germline V gene has CDR1 SGHVS and CDR2 FQNEAQ. V dropped 1 base and J dropped 5 bases, with 6 bases sitting between them. TCRdb's table, derived via immunoSEQ multiplex PCR, lists solely in-frame clones and lacks some. The sample records tens of thousands of clones, around four fifths being singletons. Sequenced input: peripheral blood. The gene calls are TRBV7-8 and TRBJ1-5, with D unclear. This sequence originates from a woman aged 50 to 60 with acute or convalescent COVID-19. The CDR3 coding sequence is TGTGCCAGCAGCTTAGGTCTCGATCAGCCCCAGCATTTT. Its protein is CASSLGLDQPQHF.